This entry concerns a single T cell receptor beta chain. What it recognizes is unknown. This entry comes from a study of shared clonotypes between healthy human individuals. The naive CD8 population came from CD45RO-negative cells selected for CCR7, without terminally differentiated effector memory CD45RA+ cells. This CDR3 contains 16 residues. Germline V lookup: CDR1 LGHNA, CDR2 YSLEER. Deletions cut 0 bases from V and 0 bases from J, with 8 bases between. Regarding the study as a whole: Inspection by rarefaction showed sorted-subset sequencing to be incomplete despite large depth. Generally, naive subsets (rather than memory subsets) showed larger estimated richness. Sequencing depth was expected to affect clonotype sharing among donors.

Researchers ran the assay at a deep level. The assay was immunoSEQ multiplex PCR, and TCRdb's table has in-frame clones only and misses some. The sample records 600,000 or so clones, more than 95% being singletons. The source of this sequence is a man younger than 40 in good health. This chain connects TRBV4-3 to TRBJ2-2; D not resolved. Sequenced input: naive CD8+ T cells sorted from blood. CDR3 nucleotide sequence: TGCGCCAGCAGCCAAGATTGGGGAACGAACACCGGGGAGCTGTTTTTT. This encodes CASSQDWGTNTGELFF.